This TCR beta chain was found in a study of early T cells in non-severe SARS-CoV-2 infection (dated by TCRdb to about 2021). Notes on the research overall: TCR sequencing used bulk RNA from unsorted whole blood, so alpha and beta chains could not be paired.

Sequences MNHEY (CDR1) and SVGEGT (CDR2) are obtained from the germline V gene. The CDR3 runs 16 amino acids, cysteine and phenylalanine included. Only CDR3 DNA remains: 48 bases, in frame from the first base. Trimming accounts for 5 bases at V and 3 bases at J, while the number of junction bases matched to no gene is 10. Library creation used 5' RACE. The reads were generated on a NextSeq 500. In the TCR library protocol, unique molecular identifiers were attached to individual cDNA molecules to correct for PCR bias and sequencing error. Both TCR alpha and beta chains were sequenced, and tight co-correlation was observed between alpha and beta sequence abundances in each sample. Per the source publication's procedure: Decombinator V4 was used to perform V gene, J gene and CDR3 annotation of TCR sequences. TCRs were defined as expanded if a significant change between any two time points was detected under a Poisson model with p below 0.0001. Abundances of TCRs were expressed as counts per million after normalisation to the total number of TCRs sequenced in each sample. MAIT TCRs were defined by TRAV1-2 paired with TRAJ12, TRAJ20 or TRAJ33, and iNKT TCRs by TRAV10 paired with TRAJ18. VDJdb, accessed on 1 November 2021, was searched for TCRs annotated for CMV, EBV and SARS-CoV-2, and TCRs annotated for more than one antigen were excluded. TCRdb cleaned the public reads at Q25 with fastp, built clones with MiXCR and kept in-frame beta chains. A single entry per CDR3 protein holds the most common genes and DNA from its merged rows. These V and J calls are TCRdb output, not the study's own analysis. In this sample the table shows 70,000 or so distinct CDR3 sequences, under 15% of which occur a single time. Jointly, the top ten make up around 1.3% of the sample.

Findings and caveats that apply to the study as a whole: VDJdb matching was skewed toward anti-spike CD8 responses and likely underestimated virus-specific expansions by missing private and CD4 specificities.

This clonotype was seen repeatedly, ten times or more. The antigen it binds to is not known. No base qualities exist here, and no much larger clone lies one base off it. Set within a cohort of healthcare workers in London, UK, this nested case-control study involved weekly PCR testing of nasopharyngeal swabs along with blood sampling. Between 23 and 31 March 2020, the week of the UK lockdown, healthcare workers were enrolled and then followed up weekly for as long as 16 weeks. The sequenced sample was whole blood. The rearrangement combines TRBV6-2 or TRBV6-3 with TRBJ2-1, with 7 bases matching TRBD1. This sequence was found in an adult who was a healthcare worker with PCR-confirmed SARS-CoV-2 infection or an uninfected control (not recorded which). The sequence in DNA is TGTGCCAGCAGTCCACCTGGACAGGTTGACTACAATGAGCAGTTCTTC. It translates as CASSPPGQVDYNEQFF.